The present T cell receptor (beta chain) was sequenced within a study of PD-L1 blockade in urothelial cancer (dated by TCRdb to about 2017). For context, the study as a whole: Every patient began therapy in about 2014 and was given atezolizumab 1,200 mg intravenously every 3 weeks. About 90% of the 29 patients were identified as males with urothelial cancer of bladder origin, and a prior smoking history was reported by 18 of 29 patients. Pretreatment tumor samples and matched peripheral blood, collected serially before and after atezolizumab treatment, underwent TCR sequencing. Durable clinical benefit was achieved by nine patients and was not achieved by 20 patients. Blood samples were analyzed at 3 weeks after treatment start (second dose) and at 6 weeks after treatment start. Some 30 patients had pretreatment blood TCR-seq, approximately 24 had at least one posttreatment blood collection, and approximately 24 had tumor TCR-seq. Blood samples gave median yields of approximately 130,000 T cells and 80,000 to 90,000 unique TCRs, along with a median clonality of approximately 0.084. In the same patients, whole exome sequencing and RNA sequencing of pretreatment tumors were performed in addition to TCR sequencing. Durable clinical benefit was defined as a progression-free survival longer than 6 months, and TCR features were additionally tested against progression-free survival and overall survival. An exploratory multi-omic analysis was conducted of the somatic, immune and clinical correlates of response to PD-L1 blockade with atezolizumab in urothelial cancer. An ECOG performance status of 0 or 1 was recorded for the patients, and 0 to 3 prior chemotherapy regimens had been received by the patients.

This specimen's time point label, per the study, means: pretreatment peripheral blood. A total of 29 patients with locally advanced or metastatic urothelial carcinoma, treated at Memorial Sloan Kettering on a trial protocol, made up the cohort. Peripheral blood mononuclear cells were collected pretreatment and during treatment, with between 1 and 8 total time points obtained per patient. The Qiagen DNeasy Blood extraction kit was used to purify genomic DNA from total PBMCs and from tumor samples. Collected pretreatment and during treatment, PBMCs were isolated and stored as previously described. As regards this clone: Its antigen is not yet known. No base qualities exist here, and no much larger clone lies one base off it.

Synthetic TCR analog templates were spiked into each PCR to estimate absolute template abundance from read counts. The immunoSEQ assay used bias-controlled V and J gene primers to amplify TCRbeta CDR3 regions from genomic DNA. Rearranged TCRbeta segments were sequenced at approximately 20X coverage. The study's processing was this. Sequencing errors were corrected by clustering and CDR3s were annotated against IMGT to assign V, D and J genes. Downstream analyses used only productive TCRbeta rearrangements, leaving out any out-of-frame or stop-codon sequences. Clonality was computed as one minus Shannon entropy normalized by the log of the number of unique productive sequences. Clones differing between time points or between blood and tumor were identified using Fisher's exact test with Benjamini-Hochberg correction, with an adjusted p below 0.01 applied as the threshold. As stored in TCRdb, this immuneACCESS dataset retains in-frame rearrangements with V and J assigned. A fraction of the clones does not appear; measured against another copy, unresolved V genes explain less than half of the discrepancy, and the remainder lacks a known reason. V, J and clone size were drawn from that table, and D and trimming were deduced from the DNA. The table for this sample lists under 100,000 clones; around 91% of them were counted only once. Of the sample, about 1.6% falls within the top ten clones.

CDR1 and CDR2 are drawn from the germline V gene: SNHLY, FYNNEI. V loses 5 bases at its end and J loses 3 bases; junction bases beyond the gene matches: 7. Reading from cysteine to phenylalanine, the CDR3 counts 15 amino acids. Kept here is only the CDR3 DNA, which spans 45 bases and is read in frame from base 1. The investigation overall reported the following: Because the sample size was small (n ≈ 29) and many of the analyses were exploratory, the results are meant to be hypothesis-generating. A pretreatment peripheral blood TCR clonality below the median was linked to improved progression-free and overall survival. Patients with durable benefit showed greater expansion of tumor-associated TCR clones in peripheral blood 3 weeks after starting treatment (n of about 20, p = 0.022).

Sequencing was performed on PBMCs, taken around atezolizumab (anti-PD-L1) treatment. This clonotype originated in a man in his 60s with urothelial cancer. The receptor chain draws on TRBV2 and TRBJ1-1, and TRBD1 aligns with 9 junction nucleotides. The CDR3 reads as follows: CASSKQGARDTEAFF. Here is the DNA: TGTGCCAGCAGTAAACAGGGGGCGCGGGACACTGAAGCTTTCTTT.